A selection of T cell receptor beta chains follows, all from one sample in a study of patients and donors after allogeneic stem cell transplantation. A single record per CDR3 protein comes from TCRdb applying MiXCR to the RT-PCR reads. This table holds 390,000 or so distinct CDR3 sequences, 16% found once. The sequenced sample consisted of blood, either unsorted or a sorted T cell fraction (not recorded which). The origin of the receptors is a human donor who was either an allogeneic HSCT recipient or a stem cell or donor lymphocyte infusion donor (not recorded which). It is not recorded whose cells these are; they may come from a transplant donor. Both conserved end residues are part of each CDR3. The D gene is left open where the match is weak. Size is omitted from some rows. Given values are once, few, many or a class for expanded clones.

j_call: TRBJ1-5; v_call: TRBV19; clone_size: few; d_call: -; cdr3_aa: CASSMLGLAQPQHF; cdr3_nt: TGTGCCAGTAGTATGTTGGGGTTGGCTCAGCCCCAGCATTTT
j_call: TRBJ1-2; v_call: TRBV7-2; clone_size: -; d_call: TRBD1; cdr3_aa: CASSSPSTGGNGYTF; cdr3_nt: TGTGCCAGCAGCTCTCCCTCGACAGGGGGCAATGGCTACACCTTC
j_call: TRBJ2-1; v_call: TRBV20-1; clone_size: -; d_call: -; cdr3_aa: CSAPSRGGRNEQFF; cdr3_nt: TGCAGTGCTCCCTCCCGAGGGGGGAGGAATGAGCAGTTCTTC
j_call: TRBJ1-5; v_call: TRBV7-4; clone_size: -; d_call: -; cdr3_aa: CASSLREHDGLGKSNQPQHF; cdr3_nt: TGTGCCAGCAGCTTAAGGGAACACGACGGTCTTGGGAAGAGCAATCAGCCCCAGCATTTT
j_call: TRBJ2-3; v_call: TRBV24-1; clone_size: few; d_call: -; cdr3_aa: CATSDPSTDTQYF; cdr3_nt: TGTGCCACCAGTGATCCAAGCACAGATACGCAGTATTTT
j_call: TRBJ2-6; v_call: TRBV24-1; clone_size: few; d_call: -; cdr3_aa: CATSDKPDSGANVLTF; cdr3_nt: TGTGCCACCAGTGACAAACCGGACAGTGGGGCCAACGTCCTGACTTTC
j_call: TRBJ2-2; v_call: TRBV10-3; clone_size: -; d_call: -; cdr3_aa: CAISGSVASNTGELFF; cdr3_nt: TGTGCCATCAGCGGAAGTGTAGCTTCGAACACCGGGGAGCTGTTTTTT
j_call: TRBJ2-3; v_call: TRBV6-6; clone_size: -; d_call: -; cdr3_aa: CASARNTDTQYF; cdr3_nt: TGTGCCAGCGCGCGTAACACAGATACGCAGTATTTT
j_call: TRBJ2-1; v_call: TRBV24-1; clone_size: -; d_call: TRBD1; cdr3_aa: CATSEAGTGSSNEQFF; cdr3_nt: TGTGCCACCAGTGAGGCCGGGACAGGGAGTTCCAATGAGCAGTTCTTC
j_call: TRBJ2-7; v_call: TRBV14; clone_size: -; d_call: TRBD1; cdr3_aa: CASSQATGDFYEQYF; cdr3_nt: TGTGCCAGCAGCCAAGCAACAGGGGATTTCTACGAGCAGTACTTC
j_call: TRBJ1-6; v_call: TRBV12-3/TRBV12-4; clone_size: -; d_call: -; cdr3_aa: CASSFRPNNSPLHF; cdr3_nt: TGTGCCAGCAGTTTTAGACCTAATAATTCACCCCTCCACTTT
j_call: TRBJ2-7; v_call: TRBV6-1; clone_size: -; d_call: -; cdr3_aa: CASSRPLTGLYEQYF; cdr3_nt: TGTGCCAGCAGTCGGCCTTTGACAGGCCTCTACGAGCAGTACTTC
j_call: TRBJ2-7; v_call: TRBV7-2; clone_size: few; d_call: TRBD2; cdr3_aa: CASSLGSGSSYEQYF; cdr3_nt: TGTGCCAGCAGCTTAGGTAGCGGGAGCTCCTACGAGCAGTACTTC
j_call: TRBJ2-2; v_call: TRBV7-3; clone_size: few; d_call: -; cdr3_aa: CASSNPQGFMNTGELFF; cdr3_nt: TGTGCCAGCAGCAATCCTCAGGGTTTCATGAACACCGGGGAGCTGTTTTTT
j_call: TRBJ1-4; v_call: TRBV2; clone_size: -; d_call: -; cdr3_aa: CASSEGWSDPNEKLFF; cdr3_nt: TGTGCCAGCAGTGAAGGTTGGTCCGATCCTAATGAAAAACTGTTTTTT
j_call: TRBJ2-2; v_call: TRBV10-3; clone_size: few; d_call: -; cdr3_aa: CAISDRDTGELFF; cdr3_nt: TGTGCCATCAGTGACAGGGATACCGGGGAGCTGTTTTTT
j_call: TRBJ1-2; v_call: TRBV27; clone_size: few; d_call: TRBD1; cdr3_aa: CASSLRDSLSYTF; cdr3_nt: TGTGCCAGCAGTCTCCGGGACAGTCTAAGCTACACCTTC
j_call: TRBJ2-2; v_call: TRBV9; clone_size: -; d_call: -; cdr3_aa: CASSVGQMNTGELFF; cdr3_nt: TGTGCCAGCAGCGTCGGACAGATGAACACCGGGGAGCTGTTTTTT
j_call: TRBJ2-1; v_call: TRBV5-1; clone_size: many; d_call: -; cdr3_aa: CASSQPGGLNNEQFF; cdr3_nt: TGCGCCAGCAGCCAACCCGGAGGGCTGAACAATGAGCAGTTCTTC
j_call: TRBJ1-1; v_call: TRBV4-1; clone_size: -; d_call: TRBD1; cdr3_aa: CASSHSGRRQGNTEAFF; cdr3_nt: TGCGCCAGCAGCCATTCCGGTCGGAGACAGGGAAACACTGAAGCTTTCTTT
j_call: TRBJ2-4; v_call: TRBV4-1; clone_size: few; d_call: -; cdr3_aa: CASCSALGDIQYF; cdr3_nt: TGCGCCAGCTGCTCGGCCCTCGGGGACATTCAGTACTTC
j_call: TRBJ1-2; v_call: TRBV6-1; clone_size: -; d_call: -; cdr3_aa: CASSEGNARDYGYTF; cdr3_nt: TGTGCCAGCAGTGAGGGTAACGCCAGAGACTATGGCTACACCTTC
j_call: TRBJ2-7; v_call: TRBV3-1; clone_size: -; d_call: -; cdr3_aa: CASSQETGGGAYF; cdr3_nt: TGTGCCAGCAGCCAAGAGACCGGAGGGGGCGCGTACTTC
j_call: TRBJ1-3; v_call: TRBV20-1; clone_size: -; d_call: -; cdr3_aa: CSARRQGSSGNTIYF; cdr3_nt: TGCAGTGCTAGACGGCAGGGTAGCTCTGGAAACACCATATATTTT
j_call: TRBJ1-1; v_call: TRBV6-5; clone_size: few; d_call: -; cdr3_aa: CASSYGGNWNTEAFF; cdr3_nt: TGTGCCAGCAGTTACGGGGGGAACTGGAACACTGAAGCTTTCTTT
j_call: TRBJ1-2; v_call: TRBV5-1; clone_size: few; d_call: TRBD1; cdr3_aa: CASSLDVTGWDYGYTF; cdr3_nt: TGCGCCAGCAGCTTGGATGTGACAGGGTGGGACTATGGCTACACCTTC
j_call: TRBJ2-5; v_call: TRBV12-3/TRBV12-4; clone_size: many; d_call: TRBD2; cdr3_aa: CASSLLLAGVGQETQYF; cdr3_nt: TGTGCCAGCAGTTTACTACTAGCGGGGGTCGGTCAAGAGACCCAGTACTTC
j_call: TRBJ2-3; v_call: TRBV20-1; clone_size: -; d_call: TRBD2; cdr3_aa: CSAKLAGGTDTQYF; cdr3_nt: TGCAGTGCTAAACTAGCGGGGGGCACAGATACGCAGTATTTT
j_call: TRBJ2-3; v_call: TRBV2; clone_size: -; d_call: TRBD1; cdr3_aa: CASIIWTGRNPRQYF; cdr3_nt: TGTGCCAGCATCATATGGACAGGGAGGAATCCCCGGCAGTATTTT
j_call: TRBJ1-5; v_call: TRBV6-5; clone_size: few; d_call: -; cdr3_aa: CASSYSPPGRNQPQHF; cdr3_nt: TGTGCCAGCAGTTACTCACCCCCAGGGAGAAATCAGCCCCAGCATTTT
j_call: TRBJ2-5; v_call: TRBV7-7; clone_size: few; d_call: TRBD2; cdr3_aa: CASSLRLAGSATPETQYF; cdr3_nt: TGTGCTAGCAGCCTCCGACTAGCGGGGAGTGCTACCCCAGAGACCCAGTACTTC
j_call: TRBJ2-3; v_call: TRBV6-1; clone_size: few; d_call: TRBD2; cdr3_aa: CASSGGVTDTQYF; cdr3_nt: TGTGCCAGTAGCGGGGGGGTGACAGATACGCAGTATTTT
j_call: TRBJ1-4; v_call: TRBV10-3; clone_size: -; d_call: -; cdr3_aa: CAISEKLRGSVEKLFF; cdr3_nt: TGTGCCATCAGTGAGAAACTCCGGGGTTCGGTTGAAAAACTGTTTTTT
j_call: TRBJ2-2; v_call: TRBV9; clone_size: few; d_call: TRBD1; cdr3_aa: CASSLSGGAGTGELFF; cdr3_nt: TGTGCCAGCAGCCTATCAGGGGGCGCCGGCACCGGGGAGCTGTTTTTT
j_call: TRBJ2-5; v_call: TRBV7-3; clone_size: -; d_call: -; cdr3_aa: CASSLEAGQQETQYF; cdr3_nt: TGTGCCAGCAGCTTAGAAGCGGGACAACAAGAGACCCAGTACTTC
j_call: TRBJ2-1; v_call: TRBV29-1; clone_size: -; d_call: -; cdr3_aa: CSAGLNHNEQFF; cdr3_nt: TGCAGCGCTGGACTAAATCACAATGAGCAGTTCTTC
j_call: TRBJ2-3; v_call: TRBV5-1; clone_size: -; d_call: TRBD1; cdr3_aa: CASSTGQGDTDTQYF; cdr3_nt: TGCGCCAGCAGCACCGGACAGGGTGACACAGATACGCAGTATTTT
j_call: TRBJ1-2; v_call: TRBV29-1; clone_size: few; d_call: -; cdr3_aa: CSVEKDFMGGYTF; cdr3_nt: TGCAGCGTTGAAAAGGATTTTATGGGAGGCTACACCTTC
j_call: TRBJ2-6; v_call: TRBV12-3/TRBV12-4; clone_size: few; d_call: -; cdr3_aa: CASSRRGAGANVLTF; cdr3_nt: TGTGCCAGCAGTCGCAGGGGGGCTGGGGCCAACGTCCTGACTTTC
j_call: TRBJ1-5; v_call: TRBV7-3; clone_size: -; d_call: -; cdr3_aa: CASSLKGRTVNQPQHF; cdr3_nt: TGTGCCAGCAGCTTAAAGGGCCGGACGGTCAATCAGCCCCAGCATTTT